These T cell receptor beta chains were read from a single sample in a study of T cell responses to AZD1222 COVID-19 vaccine. Repertoires were generated with immunoSEQ multiplex PCR, while TCRdb's copy carries only in-frame clones and drops some. The data hold about 120,000 clones, with about 92% observed a single time. The sample consisted of peripheral blood, taken 28 days after the second AZD1222 dose. These receptors all come from an adult who received the AZD1222 COVID-19 vaccine. Each CDR3 is given with its conserved first and last residue. Fields, in order: V gene, clone size, J gene, D gene, CDR3 DNA, CDR3 protein. A D gene is named only where the DNA matches it firmly. Only part of the rows carry a size: once, few, many, or a class if the clone is expanded.

V gene: TRBV29-1
clone size: NA
J gene: TRBJ2-2
D gene: NA
CDR3 DNA: TGCAGCGCGGGGGACACGAACACCGGGGAGCTGTTTTTT
CDR3 protein: CSAGDTNTGELFF

V gene: TRBV19
clone size: NA
J gene: TRBJ1-2
D gene: NA
CDR3 DNA: TGTGCCAGTAGTTCAGACCCCCTCGGATCCTATGGCTACACCTTC
CDR3 protein: CASSSDPLGSYGYTF

V gene: TRBV7-2
clone size: NA
J gene: TRBJ2-7
D gene: NA
CDR3 DNA: TGTGCCAGCAGCCAAGGGGCTAGCGTTTACGAGCAGTACTTC
CDR3 protein: CASSQGASVYEQYF

V gene: TRBV10-3
clone size: NA
J gene: TRBJ1-1
D gene: NA
CDR3 DNA: TGTGCCATCAGTGAAAACAGTCAAGGGCAAGCTTTCTTT
CDR3 protein: CAISENSQGQAFF

V gene: TRBV9
clone size: NA
J gene: TRBJ2-3
D gene: TRBD2
CDR3 DNA: TGTGCCAGCAGCGATTCTAGCGGGGGATTCACAGATACGCAGTATTTT
CDR3 protein: CASSDSSGGFTDTQYF

V gene: TRBV6-1
clone size: NA
J gene: TRBJ2-5
D gene: TRBD2
CDR3 DNA: TGTGCCAGCAGTGAATTGGCTAGCGGGGATGTGACCCAGTACTTC
CDR3 protein: CASSELASGDVTQYF

V gene: TRBV4-2
clone size: NA
J gene: TRBJ1-2
D gene: NA
CDR3 DNA: TGTGCCAGCAGCCCCTCAGGGACTGACTATGGCTACACCTTC
CDR3 protein: CASSPSGTDYGYTF

V gene: TRBV6-1
clone size: once
J gene: TRBJ1-4
D gene: NA
CDR3 DNA: TGTGCCAGCAGTGACCGGAGCCCGCGTTCTGAAAAACTGTTTTTT
CDR3 protein: CASSDRSPRSEKLFF

V gene: TRBV5-1
clone size: NA
J gene: TRBJ1-1
D gene: NA
CDR3 DNA: TGCGCCACGCGTACCGGGAGTAACACTGAAGCTTTCTTT
CDR3 protein: CATRTGSNTEAFF

V gene: TRBV21-1
clone size: NA
J gene: TRBJ1-2
D gene: NA
CDR3 DNA: TGTGCCAGCAGCAAGGAGACAGGGGGGACCGCGGACCGTTACTATGGCTACACCTTC
CDR3 protein: CASSKETGGTADRYYGYTF

V gene: TRBV5-1
clone size: once
J gene: TRBJ2-3
D gene: NA
CDR3 DNA: TGCGCCAGCAGCTCGGAGGGAGATACGCAGTATTTT
CDR3 protein: CASSSEGDTQYF

V gene: TRBV10-2
clone size: NA
J gene: TRBJ1-2
D gene: NA
CDR3 DNA: TGCGCTTTAAGAACGGGGACCTATGGCTACACCTTC
CDR3 protein: CALRTGTYGYTF

V gene: TRBV7-3
clone size: NA
J gene: TRBJ2-3
D gene: NA
CDR3 DNA: TGTGCCAGCACCCCTGCCGGGAGCGCCTTTGATACGCAGTATTTT
CDR3 protein: CASTPAGSAFDTQYF

V gene: TRBV7-2
clone size: NA
J gene: TRBJ1-5
D gene: NA
CDR3 DNA: TGTGCCAGCAGCCAATACACGGGGGGCAATCAGCCCCAGCATTTT
CDR3 protein: CASSQYTGGNQPQHF

V gene: TRBV4-3
clone size: NA
J gene: TRBJ1-4
D gene: NA
CDR3 DNA: TGCGCCAGCAGCCAAGGGGCAGTCTCCGAAAAACTGTTTTTT
CDR3 protein: CASSQGAVSEKLFF

V gene: TRBV5-8
clone size: once
J gene: TRBJ1-4
D gene: TRBD1
CDR3 DNA: TGTGCCAGCAGTCCCAGACAGGGCAGGGGCGAAAAACTGTTTTTT
CDR3 protein: CASSPRQGRGEKLFF

V gene: TRBV7-7
clone size: NA
J gene: TRBJ2-2
D gene: TRBD1
CDR3 DNA: TGTGCCAGCAGCTCTCCGGGACAGGCGAACACCGGGGAGCTGTTTTTT
CDR3 protein: CASSSPGQANTGELFF

V gene: TRBV30
clone size: few
J gene: TRBJ2-3
D gene: NA
CDR3 DNA: TGTGCCTGGAGTTCCGCTTTGAGCATACACACAGATACGCAGTATTTT
CDR3 protein: CAWSSALSIHTDTQYF

V gene: TRBV5-1
clone size: NA
J gene: TRBJ1-1
D gene: NA
CDR3 DNA: TGCGCCAGCAGCTTGGATGAGGTGGTACCTGAAGCTTTCTTT
CDR3 protein: CASSLDEVVPEAFF

V gene: TRBV18
clone size: NA
J gene: TRBJ1-5
D gene: TRBD1
CDR3 DNA: TGTGCCAGCTCACCAGGACAGGATATCCAGCATTTT
CDR3 protein: CASSPGQDIQHF

V gene: TRBV6-4
clone size: NA
J gene: TRBJ2-1
D gene: NA
CDR3 DNA: TGTGCCAGCAATCAACCGGGGATCTACAATGAGCAGTTCTTC
CDR3 protein: CASNQPGIYNEQFF

V gene: TRBV15
clone size: few
J gene: TRBJ1-4
D gene: NA
CDR3 DNA: TGTGCCACCAGCAGGTCCGGGACTTCATACGAAAAACTGTTTTTT
CDR3 protein: CATSRSGTSYEKLFF

V gene: TRBV3-1/TRBV3-2
clone size: NA
J gene: TRBJ1-6
D gene: TRBD1
CDR3 DNA: TGTGCCAGCAGCCAATATCCTCCCGGGACAGGTTACAATTCACCCCTCCACTTT
CDR3 protein: CASSQYPPGTGYNSPLHF

V gene: TRBV19
clone size: NA
J gene: TRBJ2-4
D gene: NA
CDR3 DNA: TGTGCCAGTAGTACCAAACCCCCTCCAGGCCCTGAGAGGTACTTC
CDR3 protein: CASSTKPPPGPERYF

V gene: TRBV6-2/TRBV6-3
clone size: NA
J gene: TRBJ2-7
D gene: NA
CDR3 DNA: TGTGCCAGCAGTTACGCCGGCCGGGACGTAACCTACGAGCAGTACTTC
CDR3 protein: CASSYAGRDVTYEQYF

V gene: TRBV7-8
clone size: NA
J gene: TRBJ1-1
D gene: NA
CDR3 DNA: TGTGCCAGCAGTTACTCGAGGGGCACTGAAGCTTTCTTT
CDR3 protein: CASSYSRGTEAFF

V gene: TRBV6-4
clone size: NA
J gene: TRBJ2-4
D gene: TRBD2
CDR3 DNA: TGTGCCAGCAGTGACTCGAAGTTAAGGCGGGGGAAGGGAAACATTCAGTACTTC
CDR3 protein: CASSDSKLRRGKGNIQYF

V gene: TRBV6-5
clone size: NA
J gene: TRBJ2-3
D gene: NA
CDR3 DNA: TGTGCCAGCCCCCACAGGGATACGCAGTATTTT
CDR3 protein: CASPHRDTQYF

V gene: TRBV6-5
clone size: NA
J gene: TRBJ1-1
D gene: NA
CDR3 DNA: TGTGCCAGCCGCCGATCAGGGGACACTGAAGCTTTCTTT
CDR3 protein: CASRRSGDTEAFF

V gene: TRBV4-1
clone size: NA
J gene: TRBJ1-1
D gene: NA
CDR3 DNA: TGCGCCAGCAGCCAAACGGCTGGGGCGAACACTGAAGCTTTCTTT
CDR3 protein: CASSQTAGANTEAFF

V gene: TRBV3-1/TRBV3-2
clone size: few
J gene: TRBJ1-1
D gene: NA
CDR3 DNA: TGTGCCAGCAGCCAAGTACGGGCGATGGGGAACACTGAAGCTTTCTTT
CDR3 protein: CASSQVRAMGNTEAFF

V gene: TRBV2
clone size: once
J gene: TRBJ1-1
D gene: NA
CDR3 DNA: TGTGCCAGCAGTGAAGTGAACACTGAAGCTTTCTTT
CDR3 protein: CASSEVNTEAFF

V gene: TRBV5-1
clone size: once
J gene: TRBJ2-5
D gene: NA
CDR3 DNA: TGCGCCAGCAGCCGAGGCTCTTCAGAGACCCAGTACTTC
CDR3 protein: CASSRGSSETQYF

V gene: TRBV19
clone size: NA
J gene: TRBJ2-7
D gene: NA
CDR3 DNA: TGTGCCAGTAGTATAGGTTCGGCAGTATCCTACGAGCAGTACTTC
CDR3 protein: CASSIGSAVSYEQYF

V gene: TRBV30
clone size: NA
J gene: TRBJ1-1
D gene: NA
CDR3 DNA: TGTGCCTGGAGGAGGCTGGGAGGCTCTGAAGCTTTCTTT
CDR3 protein: CAWRRLGGSEAFF

V gene: TRBV29-1
clone size: once
J gene: TRBJ2-7
D gene: NA
CDR3 DNA: TGCAGCGGCAGGACCGAGCAGTACTTC
CDR3 protein: CSGRTEQYF

V gene: TRBV13
clone size: NA
J gene: TRBJ1-1
D gene: TRBD1
CDR3 DNA: TGTGCCAGCGACTCACAGGGGAGAGGGACTGAAGCTTTCTTT
CDR3 protein: CASDSQGRGTEAFF

V gene: TRBV5-4
clone size: NA
J gene: TRBJ2-3
D gene: NA
CDR3 DNA: TGTGCCAGCAGCTTGACTCGGGGCACAGATACGCAGTATTTT
CDR3 protein: CASSLTRGTDTQYF

V gene: TRBV6-2/TRBV6-3
clone size: NA
J gene: TRBJ2-7
D gene: TRBD1
CDR3 DNA: TGTGCCAGCAGCCTCGACAGGGAACCACTCTACGAGCAGTACTTC
CDR3 protein: CASSLDREPLYEQYF

V gene: TRBV7-9
clone size: NA
J gene: TRBJ2-3
D gene: NA
CDR3 DNA: TGTGCCAGCAGCTTAGTGAAGCACCTGGGAACAGATACGCAGTATTTT
CDR3 protein: CASSLVKHLGTDTQYF

V gene: TRBV7-2
clone size: NA
J gene: TRBJ2-2
D gene: TRBD2
CDR3 DNA: TGTGCCAGCAGCGTACTAGCGGGCCCGAACACCGGGGAGCTGTTTTTT
CDR3 protein: CASSVLAGPNTGELFF

V gene: TRBV7-2
clone size: NA
J gene: TRBJ1-2
D gene: TRBD1
CDR3 DNA: TGTGCCAGCAGCGACAGGGGGCTTGGCTACACCTTC
CDR3 protein: CASSDRGLGYTF

V gene: TRBV7-2
clone size: NA
J gene: TRBJ1-3
D gene: NA
CDR3 DNA: TGTGCCAGCAGCTTATTGGACACCATATATTTT
CDR3 protein: CASSLLDTIYF

V gene: TRBV11-2
clone size: medium-sized
J gene: TRBJ1-1
D gene: NA
CDR3 DNA: TGTGCCAGCAGCTTAGATCACTGGGGGAACACTGAAGCTTTCTTT
CDR3 protein: CASSLDHWGNTEAFF

V gene: TRBV5-8
clone size: NA
J gene: TRBJ2-1
D gene: NA
CDR3 DNA: TGTGCCAGCAGCTTGGAAGGTAACTCCTACAATGAGCAGTTCTTC
CDR3 protein: CASSLEGNSYNEQFF

V gene: TRBV29-1
clone size: NA
J gene: TRBJ2-7
D gene: NA
CDR3 DNA: TGCAGCGTTGGGGAGAACCGGGACTCACTGACCTACGAGCAGTACTTC
CDR3 protein: CSVGENRDSLTYEQYF

V gene: TRBV7-3
clone size: once
J gene: TRBJ1-4
D gene: TRBD1
CDR3 DNA: TGTGCCAGCAGCTTAATTGACAGGGGGCCTCCATCTCCAACTAATGAAAAACTGTTTTTT
CDR3 protein: CASSLIDRGPPSPTNEKLFF

V gene: TRBV5-8
clone size: NA
J gene: TRBJ2-5
D gene: NA
CDR3 DNA: TGTGCCAGCAGCTTGGAGGCGTTGACCCAGTACTTC
CDR3 protein: CASSLEALTQYF

V gene: TRBV5-1
clone size: NA
J gene: TRBJ1-3
D gene: TRBD1
CDR3 DNA: TGCGCCAGACAGGGGTCTGGAAACACCATATATTTT
CDR3 protein: CARQGSGNTIYF

V gene: TRBV30
clone size: NA
J gene: TRBJ1-2
D gene: TRBD1
CDR3 DNA: TGTGCCTGGAGTCCAGGGGGCGCGGGGGGCTACACCTTC
CDR3 protein: CAWSPGGAGGYTF

V gene: TRBV29-1
clone size: once
J gene: TRBJ2-5
D gene: NA
CDR3 DNA: TGCAGCGTCACCGGGACGGACCAAGAGACCCAGTACTTC
CDR3 protein: CSVTGTDQETQYF

V gene: TRBV27
clone size: NA
J gene: TRBJ2-1
D gene: TRBD2
CDR3 DNA: TGTGCCAGCAGTTATAGCGGGAGGGCCGGTGAGCAGTTCTTC
CDR3 protein: CASSYSGRAGEQFF

V gene: TRBV5-1
clone size: NA
J gene: TRBJ1-1
D gene: NA
CDR3 DNA: TGCGCCAGCAGAGGGTCGGAGGCGAACACTGAAGCTTTCTTT
CDR3 protein: CASRGSEANTEAFF

V gene: TRBV2
clone size: NA
J gene: TRBJ1-6
D gene: NA
CDR3 DNA: TGTGCCAGCCGGAGGGACTATAATTCACCCCTCCACTTT
CDR3 protein: CASRRDYNSPLHF

V gene: TRBV5-4
clone size: NA
J gene: TRBJ2-1
D gene: NA
CDR3 DNA: TGTGCCAGCAGCCCGGGACCTCCAGCCGAGTTCTTC
CDR3 protein: CASSPGPPAEFF